This TCR beta chain was identified during a study of lung T cells in sarcoidosis with Löfgren's syndrome. The overall study: Analyses focused on Löfgren's syndrome patients. Whole-study results and caveats: Löfgren's syndrome patients reportedly showed greatest TRAV12-1 and TRBV2 expansion versus controls. Shared TRAV12-1 and TRBV2 CDR3 motifs across Löfgren's syndrome patients reportedly suggested public CD4+ TCRs. Recognition of an unidentified sarcoidosis antigen was only suggested.

Concerning this clonotype itself: Its specificity is not known.

CDR1 and CDR2 (germline): WSHSY, SAAADI. The V gene lost 8 bases and the J gene lost 0 bases, with 11 bases spanning the gap. There are 14 residues in the CDR3. MiXCR was run by TCRdb on the reads, yielding one entry per CDR3 protein. Of 60,000 to 65,000 distinct CDR3 sequences in the sample, about 20% were seen once. The V call is TRBV10-2, the J call TRBJ2-1; perhaps TRBD1 as D (6 bases). Sequencing was carried out using CD4+ T cells from PBMCs. The sequence derives from a human donor with sarcoidosis (Löfgren's syndrome or another form), or a control subject (not recorded which). CDR3 sequence: CASGGGSSYNEQFF. The CDR3 nucleotides are TGCGCCAGCGGGGGCGGTAGCTCCTACAATGAGCAGTTCTTC.